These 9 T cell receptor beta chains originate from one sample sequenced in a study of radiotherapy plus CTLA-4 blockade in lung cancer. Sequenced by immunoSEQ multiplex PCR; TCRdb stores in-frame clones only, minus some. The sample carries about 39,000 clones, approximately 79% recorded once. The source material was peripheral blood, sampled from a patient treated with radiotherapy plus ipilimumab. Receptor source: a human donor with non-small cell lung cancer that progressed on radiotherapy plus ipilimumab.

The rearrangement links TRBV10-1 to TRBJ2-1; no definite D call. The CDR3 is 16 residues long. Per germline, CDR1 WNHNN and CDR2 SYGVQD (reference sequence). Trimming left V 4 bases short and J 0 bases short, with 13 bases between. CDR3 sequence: CASSAVRSSSYNEQFF. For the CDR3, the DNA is TGCGCCAGCAGTGCCGTCAGGTCAAGCTCCTACAATGAGCAGTTCTTC.

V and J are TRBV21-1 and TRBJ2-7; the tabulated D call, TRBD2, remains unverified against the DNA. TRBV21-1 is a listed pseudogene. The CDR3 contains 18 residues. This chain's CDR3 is CASSKGGSQGRGGYEQYF. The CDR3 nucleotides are TGTGCCAGCAGCAAAGGGGGCTCCCAGGGGAGGGGCGGCTACGAGCAGTACTTC.

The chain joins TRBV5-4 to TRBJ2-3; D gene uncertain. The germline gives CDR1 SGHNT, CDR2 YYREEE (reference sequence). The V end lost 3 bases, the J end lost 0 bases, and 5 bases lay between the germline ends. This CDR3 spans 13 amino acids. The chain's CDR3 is CASSYTSTDTQYF. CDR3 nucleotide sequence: TGTGCCAGCAGCTACACAAGCACAGATACGCAGTATTTT.

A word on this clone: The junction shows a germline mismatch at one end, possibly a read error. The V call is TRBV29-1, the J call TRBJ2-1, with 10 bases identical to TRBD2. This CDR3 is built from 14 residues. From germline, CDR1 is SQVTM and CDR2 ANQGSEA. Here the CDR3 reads CSVPSGLAGASGVF. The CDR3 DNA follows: TGCAGCGTTCCATCGGGGCTAGCGGGGGCCTCCGGAGTCTTC.

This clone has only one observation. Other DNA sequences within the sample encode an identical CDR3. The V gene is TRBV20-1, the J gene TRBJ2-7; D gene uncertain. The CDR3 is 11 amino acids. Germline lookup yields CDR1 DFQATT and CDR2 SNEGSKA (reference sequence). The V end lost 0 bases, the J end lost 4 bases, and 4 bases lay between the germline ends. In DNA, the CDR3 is TGCAGTGCTAGAGATCTGTACGAGCAGTACTTC. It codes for CSARDLYEQYF.

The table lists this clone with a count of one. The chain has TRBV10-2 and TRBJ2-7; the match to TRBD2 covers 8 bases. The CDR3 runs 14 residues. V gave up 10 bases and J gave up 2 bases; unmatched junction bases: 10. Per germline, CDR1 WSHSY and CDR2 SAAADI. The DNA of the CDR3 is TGCGCCACCTTAGGGCGCGGGGGGCCCTACGAGCAGTACTTC. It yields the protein CATLGRGGPYEQYF.

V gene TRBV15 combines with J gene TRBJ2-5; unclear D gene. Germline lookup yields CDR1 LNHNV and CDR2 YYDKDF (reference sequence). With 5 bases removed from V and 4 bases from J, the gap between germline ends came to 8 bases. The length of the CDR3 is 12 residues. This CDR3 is CATSRGSETQYF. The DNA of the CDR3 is TGTGCCACCAGCCGCGGATCAGAGACCCAGTACTTC.

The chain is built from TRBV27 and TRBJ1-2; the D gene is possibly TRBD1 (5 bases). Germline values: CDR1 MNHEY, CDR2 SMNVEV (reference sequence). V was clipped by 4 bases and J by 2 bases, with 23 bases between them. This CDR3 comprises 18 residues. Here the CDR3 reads CASSSSQGNARPNYGYTF. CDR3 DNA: TGTGCCAGCAGTTCCTCGCAGGGTAACGCCAGGCCGAACTATGGCTACACCTTC.

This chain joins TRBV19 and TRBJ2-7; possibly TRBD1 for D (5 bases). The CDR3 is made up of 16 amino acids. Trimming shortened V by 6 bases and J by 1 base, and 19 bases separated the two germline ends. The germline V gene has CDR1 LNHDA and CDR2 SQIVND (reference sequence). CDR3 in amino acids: CASRTWTRSKSYEQYF. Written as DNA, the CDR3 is TGTGCCAGTAGAACCTGGACAAGGAGCAAATCCTACGAGCAGTACTTC. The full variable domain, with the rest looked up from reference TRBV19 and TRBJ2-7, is DGGITQSPKYLFRKEGQNVTLSCEQNLNHDAMYWYRQDPGQGLRLIYYSQIVNDFQKGDIAEGYSVSREKKESFPLTVTSAQKNPTAFYLCASRTWTRSKSYEQYFGPGTRLTVT.